This TCR beta chain was observed in a study of blood T cell repertoires in COVID-19. As for the study in general: PBMCs, B-cell-depleted T cells, or T cells were the source of the cDNA or gDNA that made up the material.

This clone has a handful of counts. This CDR3 is 15 amino acids long. Germline CDR1 reads SGHTS; CDR2 reads YDEGEE. V lost 4 bases and J 1 base, leaving 14 bases between the germline ends. Authors' data handling: Reference gene primer amplification gave estimated nucleated cell counts. Libraries were prepared by immunoSEQ multiplex PCR; TCRdb keeps only in-frame clonotypes and omits some of them. V and J calls and clone size are as listed in that table; D and trimming were resolved from the DNA. The repertoire holds about 240,000 clones, with about 87% as singletons. Clinical history as reported by participants underpinned cohort assignment.

Sequencing was done on a sample of PBMCs or T cells enriched from blood (not recorded which). The sequence was collected from a woman aged 30 to 39 with acute COVID-19. The chain carries TRBV5-8 and TRBJ1-2, with a weak D call TRBD1 (6 bases). DNA of the CDR3: TGTGCCAGCAGCCTGGACAGATTTAATAACTATGGCTACACCTTC. Translation gives CASSLDRFNNYGYTF.